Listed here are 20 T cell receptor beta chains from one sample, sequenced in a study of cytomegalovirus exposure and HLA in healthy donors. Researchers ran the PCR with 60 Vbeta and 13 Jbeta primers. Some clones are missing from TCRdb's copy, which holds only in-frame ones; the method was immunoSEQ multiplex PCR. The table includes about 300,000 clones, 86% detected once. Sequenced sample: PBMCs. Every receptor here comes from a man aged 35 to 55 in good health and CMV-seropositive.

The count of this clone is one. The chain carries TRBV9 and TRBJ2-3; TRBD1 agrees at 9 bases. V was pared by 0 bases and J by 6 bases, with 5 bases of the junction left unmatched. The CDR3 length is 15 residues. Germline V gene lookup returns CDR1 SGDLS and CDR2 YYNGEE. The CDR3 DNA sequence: TGTGCCAGCAGCGTAGGGGGACAGGGATTGGATACGCAGTATTTT. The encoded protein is CASSVGGQGLDTQYF.

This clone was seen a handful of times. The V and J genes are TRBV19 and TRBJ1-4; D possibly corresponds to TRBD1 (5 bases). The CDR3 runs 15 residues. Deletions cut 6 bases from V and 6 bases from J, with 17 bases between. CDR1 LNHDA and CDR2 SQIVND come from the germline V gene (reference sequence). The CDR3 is CASSLPAGEDEKLFF. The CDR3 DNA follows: TGTGCCAGTAGCCTACCCGCGGGGGAGGATGAAAAACTGTTTTTT.

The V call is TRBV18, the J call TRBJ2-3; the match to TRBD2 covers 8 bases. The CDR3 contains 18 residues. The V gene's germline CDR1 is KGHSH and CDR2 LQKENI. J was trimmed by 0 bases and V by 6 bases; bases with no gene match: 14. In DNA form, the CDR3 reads TGTGCCAGCTCGCCCACCGGGGGGGCCCGACCGAGCACAGATACGCAGTATTTT. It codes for CASSPTGGARPSTDTQYF.

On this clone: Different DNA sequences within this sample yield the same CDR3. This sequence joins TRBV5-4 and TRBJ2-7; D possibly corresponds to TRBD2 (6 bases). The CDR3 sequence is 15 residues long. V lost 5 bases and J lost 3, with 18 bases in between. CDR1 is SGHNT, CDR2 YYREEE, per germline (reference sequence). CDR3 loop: CASSPTGGAVYEQYF. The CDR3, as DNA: TGTGCCAGCAGTCCTACGGGCGGGGCTGTCTACGAGCAGTACTTC.

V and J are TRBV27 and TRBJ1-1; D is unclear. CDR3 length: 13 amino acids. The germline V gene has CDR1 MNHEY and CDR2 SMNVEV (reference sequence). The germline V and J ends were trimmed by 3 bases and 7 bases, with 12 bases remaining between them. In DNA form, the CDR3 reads TGTGCCAGCAGTTTTCCTGGTAGCGGTGAAGCTTTCTTT. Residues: CASSFPGSGEAFF.

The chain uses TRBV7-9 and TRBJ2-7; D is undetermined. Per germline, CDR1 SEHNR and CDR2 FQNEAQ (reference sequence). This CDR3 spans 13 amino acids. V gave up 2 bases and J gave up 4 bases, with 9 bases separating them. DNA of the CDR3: TGTGCCAGCAGCTTAAGGAGTGGGTACGAGCAGTACTTC. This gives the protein CASSLRSGYEQYF.

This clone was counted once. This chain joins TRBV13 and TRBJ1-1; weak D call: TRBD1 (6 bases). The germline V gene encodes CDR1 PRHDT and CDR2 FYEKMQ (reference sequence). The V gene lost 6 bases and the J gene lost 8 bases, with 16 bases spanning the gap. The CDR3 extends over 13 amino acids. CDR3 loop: CASSVRTEGEAFF. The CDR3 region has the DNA TGTGCCAGCAGTGTAAGGACAGAAGGGGAAGCTTTCTTT.

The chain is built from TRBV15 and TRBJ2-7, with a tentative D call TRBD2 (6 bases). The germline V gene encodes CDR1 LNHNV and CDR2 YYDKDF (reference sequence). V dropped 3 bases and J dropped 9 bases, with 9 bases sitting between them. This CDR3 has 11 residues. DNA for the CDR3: TGTGCCACCAGCAGTGGGGGGAGGCAGTACTTC. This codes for CATSSGGRQYF.

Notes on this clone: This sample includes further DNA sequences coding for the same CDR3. CDR3 sequence: CASSVEGAYEQYF. CDR3 sequence (DNA): TGTGCCAGCAGCGTAGAGGGGGCCTACGAGCAGTACTTC. V is TRBV9 and J is TRBJ2-7, with D possibly matching TRBD1 (6 bases). CDR1 is SGDLS and CDR2 is YYNGEE in the germline V gene. V was trimmed by 0 bases and J by 2 bases, leaving 6 bases between them. The CDR3 is made up of 13 amino acids.

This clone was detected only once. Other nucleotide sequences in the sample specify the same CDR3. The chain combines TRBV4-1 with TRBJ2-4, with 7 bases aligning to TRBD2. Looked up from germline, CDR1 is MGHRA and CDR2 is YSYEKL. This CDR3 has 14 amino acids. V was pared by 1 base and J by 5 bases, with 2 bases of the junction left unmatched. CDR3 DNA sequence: TGCGCCAGCAGCCAAGGGCTAGCGGAAAACATTCAGTACTTC. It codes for CASSQGLAENIQYF.

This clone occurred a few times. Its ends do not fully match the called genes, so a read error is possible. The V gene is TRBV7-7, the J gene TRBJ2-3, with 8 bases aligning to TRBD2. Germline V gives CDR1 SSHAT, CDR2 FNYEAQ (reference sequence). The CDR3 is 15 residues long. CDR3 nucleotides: TGTGCTAGCAGCTTAACTAGCGGAACCACAGATACGCAGTATTTT. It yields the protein CASSLTSGTTDTQYF.

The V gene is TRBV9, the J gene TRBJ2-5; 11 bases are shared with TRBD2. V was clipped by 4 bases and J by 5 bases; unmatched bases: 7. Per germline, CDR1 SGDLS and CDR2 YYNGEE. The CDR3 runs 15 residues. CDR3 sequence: CASSRTSGSGETQYF. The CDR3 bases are TGTGCCAGCAGCCGTACTAGCGGGAGTGGGGAGACCCAGTACTTC.

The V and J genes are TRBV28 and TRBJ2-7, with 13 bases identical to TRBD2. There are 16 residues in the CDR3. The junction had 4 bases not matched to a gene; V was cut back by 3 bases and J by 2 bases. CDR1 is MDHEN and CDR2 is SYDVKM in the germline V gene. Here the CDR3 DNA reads TGTGCCAGCAGTTTCCGGGGACTAGCGGGAACCTACGAGCAGTACTTC. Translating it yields CASSFRGLAGTYEQYF.

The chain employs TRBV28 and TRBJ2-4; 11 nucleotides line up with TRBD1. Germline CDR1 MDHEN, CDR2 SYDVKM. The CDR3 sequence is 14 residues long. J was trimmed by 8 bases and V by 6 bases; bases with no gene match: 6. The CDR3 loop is CASSPGQGGHIQYF. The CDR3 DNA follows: TGTGCCAGCAGCCCGGGACAGGGGGGACACATTCAGTACTTC.

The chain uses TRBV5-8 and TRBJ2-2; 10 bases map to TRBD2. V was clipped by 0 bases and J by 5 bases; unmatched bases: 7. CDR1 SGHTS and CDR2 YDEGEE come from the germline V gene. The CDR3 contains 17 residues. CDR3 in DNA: TGTGCCAGCAGCTTGGGTCTAGCGGGAGTAGAAACCGGGGAGCTGTTTTTT. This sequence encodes CASSLGLAGVETGELFF. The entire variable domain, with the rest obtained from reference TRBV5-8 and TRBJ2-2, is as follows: EAGVTQSPTHLIKTRGQQATLRCSPISGHTSVYWYQQALGLGLQFLLWYDEGEERNRGNFPPRFSGRQFPNYSSELNVNALELEDSALYLCASSLGLAGVETGELFFGEGSRLTVL.

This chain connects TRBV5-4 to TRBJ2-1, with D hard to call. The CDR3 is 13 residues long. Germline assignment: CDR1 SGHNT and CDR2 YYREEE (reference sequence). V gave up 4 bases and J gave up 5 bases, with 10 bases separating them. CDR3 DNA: TGTGCCAGCAGCCCCCGGTCCCACAATGAGCAGTTCTTC. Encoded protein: CASSPRSHNEQFF.

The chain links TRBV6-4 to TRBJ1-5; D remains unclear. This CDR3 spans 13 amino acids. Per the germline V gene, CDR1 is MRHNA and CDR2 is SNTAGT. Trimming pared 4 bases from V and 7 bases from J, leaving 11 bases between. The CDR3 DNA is TGTGCCAGCAGTGCCATCGGAGGGCAGCCCCAGCATTTT. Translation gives CASSAIGGQPQHF.

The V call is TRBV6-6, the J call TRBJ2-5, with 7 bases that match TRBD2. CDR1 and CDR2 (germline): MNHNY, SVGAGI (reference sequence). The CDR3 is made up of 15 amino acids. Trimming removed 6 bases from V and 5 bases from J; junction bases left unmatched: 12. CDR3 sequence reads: CASSRPAGSSETQYF. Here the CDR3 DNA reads TGTGCCAGCAGCCGACCAGCGGGAAGTTCTGAGACCCAGTACTTC.

CDR3 sequence reads: CASSFYTSGRAGRAKNIQYF. The CDR3 DNA follows: TGTGCCAGCAGTTTCTATACTAGCGGGAGGGCCGGTCGGGCCAAAAACATTCAGTACTTC. The chain links TRBV28 to TRBJ2-4; 13 bases fit TRBD2. V dropped 3 bases and J dropped 1; count of bases not matched to a gene: 12. The CDR3 extends over 20 amino acids. CDR1 and CDR2 from the germline V gene are MDHEN and SYDVKM.

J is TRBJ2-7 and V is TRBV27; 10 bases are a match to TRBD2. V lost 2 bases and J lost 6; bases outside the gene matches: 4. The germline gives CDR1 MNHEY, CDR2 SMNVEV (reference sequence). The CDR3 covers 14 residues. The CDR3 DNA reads TGTGCCAGCAGTTTAGGGACTAGCGCCGGCGAGCAGTACTTC. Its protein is CASSLGTSAGEQYF.